Included here is one T cell receptor beta chain sequence, with context. TCRdb used MiXCR to reprocess the 5' RACE reads, holding one entry per CDR3 protein. This sample has around 1.7 million distinct CDR3 sequences, with around a third found just once. The sample originates from a study of identical twins. The V and J ends lost 3 bases and 1 base respectively, with 13 bases between them. The germline CDR1 and CDR2 sequences are DFQATT and SNEGSKA (reference sequence). The length of the CDR3 is 15 residues. The genes are TRBV20-1 and TRBJ2-4; D perhaps matches TRBD2 (6 bases). The origin of this receptor is a newborn girl in good health. Input material: cord blood. CDR3 amino acids: CSASIPGGAKNIQYF. CDR3 DNA: TGCAGTGCTAGTATCCCTGGGGGGGCCAAAAACATTCAGTACTTC.